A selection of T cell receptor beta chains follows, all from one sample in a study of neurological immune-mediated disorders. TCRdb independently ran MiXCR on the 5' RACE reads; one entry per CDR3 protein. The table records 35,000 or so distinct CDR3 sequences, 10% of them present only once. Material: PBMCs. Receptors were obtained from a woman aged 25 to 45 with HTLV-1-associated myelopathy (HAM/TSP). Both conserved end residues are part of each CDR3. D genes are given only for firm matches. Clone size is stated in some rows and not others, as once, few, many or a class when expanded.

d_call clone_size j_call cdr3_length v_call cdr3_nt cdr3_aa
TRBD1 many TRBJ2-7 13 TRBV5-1 TGCGCCAGCACACAGGACAGGGGGGACGAGCAGTACTTC CASTQDRGDEQYF
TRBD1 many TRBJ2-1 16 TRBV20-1 TGCAGTGCTAGAGATCACAGGGGACCCTCCTACAATGAGCAGTTCTTC CSARDHRGPSYNEQFF
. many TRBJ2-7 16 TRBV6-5 TGTGCCAGCAGTTACTCGAGGAACCAGGGTCTGAACGAGCAGTACTTC CASSYSRNQGLNEQYF
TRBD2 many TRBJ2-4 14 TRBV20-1 TGCAGTGCTATATCCCTAGCGGGGGGTCCTAGTCAGTACTTC CSAISLAGGPSQYF
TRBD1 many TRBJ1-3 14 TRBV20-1 TGCAGTGCTGTGGACAGGCGCTCTGGAAACACCATATATTTT CSAVDRRSGNTIYF
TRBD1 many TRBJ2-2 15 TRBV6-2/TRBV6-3 TGTGCCAGCTCGCCGGGACAGGTCATTTCCGGGGAGCTGTTTTTT CASSPGQVISGELFF
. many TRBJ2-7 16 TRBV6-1 TGTGCCAGCAGAAATGACCGGGACGGCGAAATTTACGAGCAGTACTTC CASRNDRDGEIYEQYF
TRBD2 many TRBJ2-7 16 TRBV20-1 TGCAGTGCCGCAACTAGCGGGGGGGCCGGGTCCTACGAGCAGTACTTC CSAATSGGAGSYEQYF
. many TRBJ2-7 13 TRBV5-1 TGCGCCAGCAGCTTAGACGGGGGTTACGAGCAGTACTTC CASSLDGGYEQYF
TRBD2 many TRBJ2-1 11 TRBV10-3 TGTGCCGGGGGGGATCTCAATGAGCAGTTCTTC CAGGDLNEQFF
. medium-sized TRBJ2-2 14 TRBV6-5 TGTGCCAGCAGTTACGGGGTAGTATCCGGGGAGCTGTTTTTT CASSYGVVSGELFF
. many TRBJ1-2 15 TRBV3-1 TGTGCCAGCAGCCAAGATTTTGGGGTATCGGAGGGCTACACCTTC CASSQDFGVSEGYTF
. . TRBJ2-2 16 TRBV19 TGTGCCAGTAGTATTCTCAGTGGGGCGAACACCGGGGAGCTGTTTTTT CASSILSGANTGELFF
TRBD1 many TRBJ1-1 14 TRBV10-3 TGTGCCATCAGTGGGACAGGGCAAATCACTGAAGCTTTCTTT CAISGTGQITEAFF
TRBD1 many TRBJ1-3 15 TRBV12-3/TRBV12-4 TGTGCCAGCAGGCCCGGGGGGACAGGGCCATACACCATATATTTT CASRPGGTGPYTIYF
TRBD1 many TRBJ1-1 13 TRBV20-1 TGCAGTGCTAGTATAAACAGGGGGACTGAAGCTTTCTTT CSASINRGTEAFF